Following are 14 T cell receptor beta chains from one sample sequenced in a study of tumor-infiltrating lymphocytes in primary liver carcinoma (dated by TCRdb to the late 2010s). Without any cell sorting, total RNA and DNA were extracted together from about 20-30 mg of bulk tissue using the AllPrep DNA/RNA mini kit. Sequencing was carried out with an Illumina HiSeq 2500. A constant-region primer and ProtoScript II reverse transcriptase were used to reverse-transcribe TCRbeta-specific cDNA from about 530 ng total RNA. The TCRbeta libraries were prepared through three rounds of nested multiplex PCR following a slightly modified ARM-PCR procedure. The first two PCR rounds used multiplex TRBV1-TRBV30 forward primers with a Cbeta reverse primer, each for approximately 11 cycles. Clones were called with MiXCR by TCRdb after fastp trimmed the public reads at Q25, and only in-frame beta chains were retained. One record per CDR3 amino acid sequence lists the most common genes and DNA. The sample profile shows about 97,000 distinct CDR3 sequences; approximately 70% of them were found once. 12% of the sample comes from the top ten.

The sequenced sample was liver tumor tissue from sampling region 2. The meaning of the sample's cell subset or site label: tumor region T2, inferior pole. Receptor source: an older woman with primary liver carcinoma and hepatitis B virus infection.

V and J are TRBV11-2 and TRBJ2-7; perhaps TRBD2 as D (6 bases). V shed 5 bases and J shed 4 bases, with 18 bases lying between them. The CDR3 extends over 15 amino acids. Germline-derived CDR1 and CDR2 are SGHAT and FQNNGV. The CDR3 here is CASSRVGLTVYEQYF. CDR3 nucleotides: TGTGCCAGCAGCCGTGTCGGACTAACGGTTTACGAGCAGTACTTC.

This clonotype was seen repeatedly, ten times or more. This chain links TRBV5-1 with TRBJ2-7, with 9 bases fitting TRBD1. The germline CDR1 and CDR2 sequences are SGHRS and YFSETQ. V shed 0 bases and J 3 bases; nucleotides not matched to a gene: 4. This CDR3 has 15 amino acids. The CDR3 nucleotides are TGCGCCAGCAGCTTGGCGGGACAGGGAGGCTACGAGCAGTACTTC. Translation gives CASSLAGQGGYEQYF.

A note on this clonotype: This may arise from a read error, as a much more abundant clone is one base away. This chain connects TRBV7-8 to TRBJ2-3; D unresolved. Germline CDR1 is SGHVS and CDR2 is FQNEAQ. The CDR3 totals 15 residues. CDR3 region: CASSLKSAGTDTHYF. Here the CDR3 DNA reads TGTGCCAGCAGCTTAAAGTCAGCAGGTACAGATACGCACTATTTT.

This clonotype was recorded at least ten times. The rearrangement links TRBV29-1 to TRBJ2-7; a weak D match, TRBD2 (6 bases). CDR1 and CDR2 from the germline V gene are SQVTM and ANQGSEA. The CDR3 extends over 15 amino acids. V was cut by 2 bases and J by 0 bases, with 14 bases left in between. As DNA, the CDR3 is TGCAGCGTTGAAACCTTTAGCGGATACTCCTACGAGCAGTACTTC. It yields the protein CSVETFSGYSYEQYF.

On this clonotype: Without the conserved terminal phenylalanine or tryptophan, this CDR3 likely stems from a read error. Because the CDR3's place on the DNA is in doubt, the DNA is left out and the CDR3 is given as listed by TCRdb. This chain connects TRBV11-3 to TRBJ2-5; the table's D call TRBD2 went unverified against the DNA. Germline CDR1 SGHNT, CDR2 YENEEA. The CDR3 length is 15 residues, termini included. The CDR3 spells CVSSPRTTRDGTLYV.

This rearrangement joins TRBV4-1 to TRBJ1-1; D is possibly TRBD1 (5 bases). V lost 0 bases and J 7 bases, leaving 18 bases between the germline ends. Germline CDR1 reads MGHRA; CDR2 reads YSYEKL. The CDR3 length is 16 residues. CDR3 loop: CASSQDGRERGIEAFF. The CDR3 DNA sequence: TGCGCCAGCAGCCAAGATGGCAGGGAGAGAGGAATTGAAGCTTTCTTT.

Comment on this clonotype: A much more abundant neighbour one base away suggests this may be a read error. The J gene is TRBJ1-1, the V gene TRBV5-1; no clear D. V was clipped by 0 bases and J by 1 base, with 13 bases between them. The CDR3 sequence is 16 residues long. Germline lookup yields CDR1 SGHRS and CDR2 YFSETQ. CDR3: CASSLAEARANTEAFF. CDR3 sequence (DNA): TGCGCCAGCAGCTTGGCGGAGGCCCGAGCGAACACTGAAGCTTTCTTT.

Details on this clonotype: Sequence at one end of the junction differs from germline and may be a read error. The chain employs TRBV11-3 and TRBJ2-1, with 7 bases that match TRBD2. Germline assignment: CDR1 SGHNT and CDR2 YENEEA. There are 14 residues in the CDR3. The CDR3 DNA is TGTGCCAGCAACTCAGGCGGGAGCACTAATGAGCAGCTCTTC. This codes for CASNSGGSTNEQLF.

About this clonotype: A read error may be the cause here, since a much bigger clone is one base away. J is TRBJ2-7 and V is TRBV5-1, with 7 bases aligning to TRBD2. CDR1 is SGHRS, CDR2 YFSETQ, per germline. The CDR3 runs to 16 residues. J gave up 4 bases and V 0 bases, and 10 bases lay outside the gene matches. The CDR3: CASSLDDTAGFYEQYF. The CDR3 DNA reads TGCGCCAGCAGCTTGGACGATACAGCGGGATTTTACGAGCAGTACTTC.

This chain uses TRBV12-5 with TRBJ2-1; 9 nucleotides align to TRBD1. The CDR3 has 15 residues. Trimming removed 8 bases from V and 4 bases from J; junction bases left unmatched: 9. Germline values: CDR1 LGHNT, CDR2 FRNRAP. Here the CDR3 DNA reads TGTGCTAGTAGTTCCGGACAGGGGCTTTACAATGAGCAGTTCTTC. Encoded protein: CASSSGQGLYNEQFF.

This clonotype was picked up a small number of times. The V gene is TRBV11-2, the J gene TRBJ1-2, with TRBD1 matching over 9 bases. CDR3 length: 13 residues. CDR1 is SGHAT and CDR2 is FQNNGV in the germline V gene. V dropped 1 base and J dropped 6; count of bases not matched to a gene: 0. Written as DNA, the CDR3 is TGTGCCAGCAGCTTAGGGACAGGGGATGGCTACACCTTC. Its protein product is CASSLGTGDGYTF. The variable domain in full, completed from reference TRBV11-2 and TRBJ1-2, reads EAGVAQSPRYKIIEKRQSVAFWCNPISGHATLYWYQQILGQGPKLLIQFQNNGVVDDSQLPKDRFSAERLKGVDSTLKIQPAKLEDSAVYLCASSLGTGDGYTFGSGTRLTVV.

This clonotype is judged medium-sized. V gene TRBV11-2 combines with J gene TRBJ2-7; D is uncertain. The V gene lost 0 bases and the J gene lost 4 bases, with 10 bases spanning the gap. This CDR3 region has 14 residues. The germline V gene encodes CDR1 SGHAT and CDR2 FQNNGV. The chain's CDR3 is CASSLDMVGYEQYF. For the CDR3, the DNA is TGTGCCAGCAGCTTAGATATGGTCGGTTACGAGCAGTACTTC.

This clonotype was detected a few times. A much larger clone is a single base away; this may be a read error. This chain joins TRBV11-3 and TRBJ2-5; 7 bases align to TRBD1. The CDR3 consists of 15 residues. The germline gives CDR1 SGHNT, CDR2 YENEEA. The CDR3 DNA follows: TGTACCAGCAGCTTAGGTAGAGGGGGCCAAGAGACCCAGTGCTTC. Amino acids: CTSSLGRGGQETQCF.

This chain connects TRBV29-1 to TRBJ2-7; the D gene is possibly TRBD2 (6 bases). The CDR3 has 12 amino acids. CDR1 is SQVTM, CDR2 ANQGSEA, per germline. Trimming took off 7 bases at V and 5 bases at J, with 15 bases between the two ends. CDR3 protein: CSAPSAGNEQYF. The CDR3, as DNA: TGCAGCGCCCCAAGCGCGGGGAACGAGCAGTACTTC.